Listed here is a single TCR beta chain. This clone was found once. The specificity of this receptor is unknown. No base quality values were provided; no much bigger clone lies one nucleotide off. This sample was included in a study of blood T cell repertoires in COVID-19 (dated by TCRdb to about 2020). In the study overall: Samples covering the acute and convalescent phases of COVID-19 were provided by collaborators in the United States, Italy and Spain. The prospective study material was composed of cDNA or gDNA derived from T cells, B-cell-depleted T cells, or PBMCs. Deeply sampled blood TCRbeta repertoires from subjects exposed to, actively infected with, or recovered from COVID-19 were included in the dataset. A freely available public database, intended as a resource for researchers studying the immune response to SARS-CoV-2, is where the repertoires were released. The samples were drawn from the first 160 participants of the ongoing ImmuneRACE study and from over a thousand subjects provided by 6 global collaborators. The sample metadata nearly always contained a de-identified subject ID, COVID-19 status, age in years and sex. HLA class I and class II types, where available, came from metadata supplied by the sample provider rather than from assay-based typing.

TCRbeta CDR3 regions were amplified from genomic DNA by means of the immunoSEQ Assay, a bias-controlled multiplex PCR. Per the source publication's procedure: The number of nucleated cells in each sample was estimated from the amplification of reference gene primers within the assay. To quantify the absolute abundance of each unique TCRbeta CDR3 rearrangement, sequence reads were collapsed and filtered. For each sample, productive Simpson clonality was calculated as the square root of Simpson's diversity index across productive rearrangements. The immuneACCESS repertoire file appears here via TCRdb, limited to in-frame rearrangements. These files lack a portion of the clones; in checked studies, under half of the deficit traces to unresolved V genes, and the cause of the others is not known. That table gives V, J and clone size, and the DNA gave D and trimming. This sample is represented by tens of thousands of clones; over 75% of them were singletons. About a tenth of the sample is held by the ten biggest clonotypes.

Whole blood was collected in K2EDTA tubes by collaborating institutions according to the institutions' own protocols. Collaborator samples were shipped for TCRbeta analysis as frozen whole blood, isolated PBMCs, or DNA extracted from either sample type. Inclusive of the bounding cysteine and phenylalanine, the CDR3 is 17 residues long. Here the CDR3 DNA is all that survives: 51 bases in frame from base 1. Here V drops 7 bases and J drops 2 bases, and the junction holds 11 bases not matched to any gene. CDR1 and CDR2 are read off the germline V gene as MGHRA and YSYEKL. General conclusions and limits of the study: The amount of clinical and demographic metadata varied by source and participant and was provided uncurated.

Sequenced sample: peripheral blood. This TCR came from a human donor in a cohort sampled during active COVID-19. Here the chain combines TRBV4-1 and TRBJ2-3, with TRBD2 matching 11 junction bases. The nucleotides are TGCGCCAGCACTACTAGCGGGGGCCACGACCCCACAGATACGCAGTATTTT. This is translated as CASTTSGGHDPTDTQYF.